This T cell receptor (beta chain) was sequenced for a study of T cell repertoires in cytomegalovirus infection. Study information: Selected CMV epitopes included recently identified HLA-C-restricted ones as well as well-studied HLA-B-restricted ones. Both CMV infection and a matching HLA type were indicated by public TCR beta signatures.

In its sample, this clonotype was seen a few times. The antigen is unknown. TCRdb used MiXCR to reprocess the reads, holding one entry per CDR3 protein. The sample includes 300,000 to 400,000 distinct CDR3 sequences, around a quarter of them seen just once. The specimen comprised cultured PBMCs, sampled from culture after CMV antigen stimulation. The TCR was taken from a human donor in good health (CMV status not recorded). Some clones in this sample may be carry-over from other donors' samples.

The CDR3 region has the DNA TGTGCCAGTAGTATAGACGGGACAGGGGTCTTTCAAGAGACCCAGTACTTC. The encoded protein is CASSIDGTGVFQETQYF. The gene calls are TRBV19 and TRBJ2-5; the match to TRBD1 covers 10 bases. The CDR3 is 17 residues long. V lost 0 bases to trimming and J lost 2 bases; unmatched junction nucleotides: 6. Germline assignment: CDR1 LNHDA and CDR2 SQIVND (reference sequence).